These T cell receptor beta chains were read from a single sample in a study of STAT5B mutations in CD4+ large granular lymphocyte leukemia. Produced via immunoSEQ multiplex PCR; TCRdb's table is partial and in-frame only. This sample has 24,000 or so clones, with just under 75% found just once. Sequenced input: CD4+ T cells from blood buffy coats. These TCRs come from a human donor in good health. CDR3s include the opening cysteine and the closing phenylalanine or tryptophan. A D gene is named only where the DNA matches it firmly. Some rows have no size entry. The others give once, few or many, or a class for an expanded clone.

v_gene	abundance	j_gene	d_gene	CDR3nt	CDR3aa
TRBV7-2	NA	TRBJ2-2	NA	TGTGCCAGCAGCTTATTCAGCCACACCGGGGAGCTGTTTTTT	CASSLFSHTGELFF
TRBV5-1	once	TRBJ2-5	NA	TGCGCCAGCAGCTTGGCCAAGGGCGAGACCCAGTACTTC	CASSLAKGETQYF
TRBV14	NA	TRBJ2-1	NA	TGTGCCAGCAGCCAACAAGGGACTGGATCTATGAAGCAGTTCTTC	CASSQQGTGSMKQFF
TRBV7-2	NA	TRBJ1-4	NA	TGTGCCAGCAGCCCCCAGCGGACGAGATTGGAAAAACTGTTTTTT	CASSPQRTRLEKLFF
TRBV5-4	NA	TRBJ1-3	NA	TGTGCCAGCAGCTTGTCCCCCGCAGGATCTGGAAACACCATATATTTT	CASSLSPAGSGNTIYF
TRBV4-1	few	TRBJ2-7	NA	TGCGCCAGCAGCCAAGATAGGCAGGGTGGAAGGGCCGAGCAGTACTTC	CASSQDRQGGRAEQYF
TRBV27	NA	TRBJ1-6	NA	TGTGCCAGCAGTTTATCCCCTCGATTAGGGGGACCACCTAGCTCCTATAATTCACCCCTCCACTTT	CASSLSPRLGGPPSSYNSPLHF
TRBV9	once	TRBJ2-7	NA	TGTGCCAGCAGCCTCACCGAGGGAAGAGGCTACGAGCAGTACTTC	CASSLTEGRGYEQYF
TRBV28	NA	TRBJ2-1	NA	TGTGCCAGCAGTCGACGGGTAGTTAGTTTTTACGAGCAGTTCTTC	CASSRRVVSFYEQFF
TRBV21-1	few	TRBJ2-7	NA	TGTGCCAGCAGCAATCGGTACGAGCAGTACTTC	CASSNRYEQYF
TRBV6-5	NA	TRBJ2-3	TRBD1	TGTGCCAGCAGTTCAGGGGGCTTCTCCGCAGATACGCAGTATTTT	CASSSGGFSADTQYF
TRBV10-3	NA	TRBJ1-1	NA	TGTGCCATCAGGGCAGGGGCGCACACTGAAGCTTTCTTT	CAIRAGAHTEAFF
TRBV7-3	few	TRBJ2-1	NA	TGTGCCAGCAGCTTATACAGCAGCTCCTACAATGAGCAGTTCTTC	CASSLYSSSYNEQFF
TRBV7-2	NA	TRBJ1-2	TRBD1	TGTGCCAGCAGCTTAGGACGAGGGACAGTCGGAGGCTACACCTTC	CASSLGRGTVGGYTF
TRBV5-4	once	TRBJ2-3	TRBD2	TGTGCCAGCAGCCCCCCAGCGGGACTCCCAGATACGCAGTATTTT	CASSPPAGLPDTQYF
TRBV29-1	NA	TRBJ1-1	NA	TGCAGCGTTGAAGAGTCGTGGACTGAAGCTTTCTTT	CSVEESWTEAFF
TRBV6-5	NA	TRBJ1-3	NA	TGTGCCAGCAAGTACGGGGACTCTGGAAACACCATATATTTT	CASKYGDSGNTIYF
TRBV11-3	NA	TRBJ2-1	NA	TGTGCCAGCAGCTTAGGGAGAGGAGACGATGCCTACAATGAGCAGTTCTTC	CASSLGRGDDAYNEQFF
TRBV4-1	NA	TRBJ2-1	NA	TGCGCCAGCAGCCAAGATTCCTGGGACCCGAGGAGGCGAAGCAATGAGCAGTTCTTC	CASSQDSWDPRRRSNEQFF
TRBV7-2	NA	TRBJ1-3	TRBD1	TGTGCCAGCAGCTTAGTTGGGACAGGGGGCTCGGCTGGAAACACCATATATTTT	CASSLVGTGGSAGNTIYF
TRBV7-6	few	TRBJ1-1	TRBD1	TGTGCCAGCAGCTTAGGACAGGGAGCTGAAGCTTTCTTT	CASSLGQGAEAFF
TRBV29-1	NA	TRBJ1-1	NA	TGCAGCGTTGAAGATTTAACGGACACTGAAGCTTTCTTT	CSVEDLTDTEAFF
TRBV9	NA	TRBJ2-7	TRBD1	TGTGCCAGCAGCGTAGATCAAGGGACAGGGGTTTACGAGCAGTACTTC	CASSVDQGTGVYEQYF
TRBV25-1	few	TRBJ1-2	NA	TGTGCCAGCAGTTCCCGGGACTTGCGTGGCTACACCTTC	CASSSRDLRGYTF
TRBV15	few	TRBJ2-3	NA	TGTGCCACCAGCAAGGGACTTAGTACAGATACGCAGTATTTT	CATSKGLSTDTQYF
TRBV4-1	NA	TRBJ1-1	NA	TGCGCCAGCAGCCATGGTCCCCTGAACACTGAAGCTTTCTTT	CASSHGPLNTEAFF
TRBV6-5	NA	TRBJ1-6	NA	TGTGCCAGCAGTTACCTGCAGACCGCACCCCTCCACTTT	CASSYLQTAPLHF
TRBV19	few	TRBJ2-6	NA	TGTGCCAGTAGTCCGATCGGGGAGCCTGGGGCCAACGTCCTGACTTTC	CASSPIGEPGANVLTF
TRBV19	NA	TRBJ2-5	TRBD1	TGTGCCAGTAGCCGGGACAGGGAAGAGACCCAGTACTTC	CASSRDREETQYF
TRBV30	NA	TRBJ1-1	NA	TGTGCCTGGAGGGCAAACAGGGCCTGGAACACTGAAGCTTTCTTT	CAWRANRAWNTEAFF
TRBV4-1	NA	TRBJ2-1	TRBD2	TGCGCCAGCAGCCAATTCTTAGCGGGAGTAACGGGACGGGAGCAGTTCTTC	CASSQFLAGVTGREQFF
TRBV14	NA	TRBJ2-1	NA	TGTGCCAGCAGCCAAGACAGGGTGTATGAGCAGTTCTTC	CASSQDRVYEQFF
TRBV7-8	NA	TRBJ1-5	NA	TGTGCCAGCAGCTTAGAGGGCAGGGGCGGCGATCAGCCCCAGCATTTT	CASSLEGRGGDQPQHF
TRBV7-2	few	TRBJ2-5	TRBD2	TGTGCCAGCAGCTTATATGCGGGACTAGCGGGAGAGACCCAGTACTTC	CASSLYAGLAGETQYF
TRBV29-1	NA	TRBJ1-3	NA	TGCAGCGTTAAGTCAAGCTCTGGAAACACCATATATTTT	CSVKSSSGNTIYF
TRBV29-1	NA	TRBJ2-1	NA	TGCAGCGTTCGAGAGAGCTCCTACAATGAGCAGTTCTTC	CSVRESSYNEQFF
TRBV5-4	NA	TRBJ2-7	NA	TGTGCCAGCAGCTCCGGACGACTGGGCGTCGAGCAGTACTTC	CASSSGRLGVEQYF
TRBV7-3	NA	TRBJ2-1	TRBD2	TGTGCCAGCAGCACCGGGACTAGCGGGACGTGGGAGCAGTTCTTC	CASSTGTSGTWEQFF
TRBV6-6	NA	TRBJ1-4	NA	TGTGCCAGCCTACCTACAGCAACTAATGAAAAACTGTCTTTT	CASLPTATNEKLSF
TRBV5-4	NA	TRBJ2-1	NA	TGTGCCAGCAGCTTGGGAGCTGCACCGGGACTGCGGAATGAGCAGTTCTTC	CASSLGAAPGLRNEQFF
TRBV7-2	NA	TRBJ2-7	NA	TGTGCCAGCAGCCCCCGGGCTTCGCGGTCCTACGAGCAGTACTTC	CASSPRASRSYEQYF
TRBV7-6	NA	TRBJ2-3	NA	TGTGCCAGCAGCTTAGCGGCAGCTCTAGATACGCAGTATTTT	CASSLAAALDTQYF
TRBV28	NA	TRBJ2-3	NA	TGTGCCAGCAGTTCCATCGGGTCTCGTAGGGATACGCAGTATTTT	CASSSIGSRRDTQYF
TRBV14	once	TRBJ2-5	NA	TGTGCCAGCAGCCAAGATTGGCTGGAGGAGACCCAGTACTTC	CASSQDWLEETQYF
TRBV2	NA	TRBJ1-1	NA	TGTGCCAGCAGTGGATTGTGGCTTACGATCATGAACACTGAAGCTTTCTTT	CASSGLWLTIMNTEAFF
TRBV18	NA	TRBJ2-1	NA	TGTGCCAGCTCGCGAACAGGGACCTCCTACAATGAGCAGTTCTTC	CASSRTGTSYNEQFF
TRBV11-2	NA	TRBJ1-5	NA	TGTGCCAGCAGCCGGAGAGGGGTTTTCGATCAGCCCCAGCATTTT	CASSRRGVFDQPQHF
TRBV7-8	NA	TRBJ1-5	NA	TGTGCCAGCAGCTTAGCACAGGGAAATCAGCCCCAGCATTTT	CASSLAQGNQPQHF
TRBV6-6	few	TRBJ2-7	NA	TGTGCCAGCAGTGTCGGGGGCCTCGAGCAGTACTTC	CASSVGGLEQYF
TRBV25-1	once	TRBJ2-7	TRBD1	TGTGCCAGCAGTGAGGGGAGGGACAGGGGGTACGAGCAGTACTTC	CASSEGRDRGYEQYF
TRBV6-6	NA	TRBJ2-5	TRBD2	TGTGCCAGCAGGAAGAGGGACTATCTACAAGAGACCCAGTACTTC	CASRKRDYLQETQYF
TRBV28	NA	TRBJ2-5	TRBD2	TGTGCCAGCAGTCCGACACTAGCGGGGGGTGGGGAGACCCAGTACTTC	CASSPTLAGGGETQYF
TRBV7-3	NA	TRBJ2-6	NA	TGTGCCAGCAGCGTAGGGTATTTCTCTGGGGCCAACGTCCTGACTTTC	CASSVGYFSGANVLTF
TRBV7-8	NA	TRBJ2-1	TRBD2	TGTGCCAGCAACTTGGGTCGGGGACTAGCGGCTGACAATGAGCAGTTCTTC	CASNLGRGLAADNEQFF
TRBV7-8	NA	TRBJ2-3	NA	TGTGCCAGCAGCTTACGTCGGACAGATACGCAGTATTTT	CASSLRRTDTQYF
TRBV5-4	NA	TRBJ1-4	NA	TGTGCCAGCAGCCTAGGGGGGGAAGGGAATGAAAAACTGTTTTTT	CASSLGGEGNEKLFF
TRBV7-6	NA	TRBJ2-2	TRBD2	TGTGCCAGCAGCTCCCAGCCGCCGACTAGCGGGTGGAACACCGGGGAGCTGTTTTTT	CASSSQPPTSGWNTGELFF